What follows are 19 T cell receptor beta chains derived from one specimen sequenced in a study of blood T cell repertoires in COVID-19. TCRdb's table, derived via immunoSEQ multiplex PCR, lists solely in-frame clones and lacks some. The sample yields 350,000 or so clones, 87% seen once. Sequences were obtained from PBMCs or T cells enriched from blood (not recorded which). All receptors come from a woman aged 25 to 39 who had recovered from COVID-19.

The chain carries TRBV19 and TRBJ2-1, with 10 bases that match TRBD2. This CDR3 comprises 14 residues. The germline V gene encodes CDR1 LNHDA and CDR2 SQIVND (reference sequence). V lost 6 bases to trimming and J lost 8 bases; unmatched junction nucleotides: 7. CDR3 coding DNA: TGTGCCAGTAGACGAAGCGGGGGGGTCGATGAGCAGTTCTTC. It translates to CASRRSGGVDEQFF.

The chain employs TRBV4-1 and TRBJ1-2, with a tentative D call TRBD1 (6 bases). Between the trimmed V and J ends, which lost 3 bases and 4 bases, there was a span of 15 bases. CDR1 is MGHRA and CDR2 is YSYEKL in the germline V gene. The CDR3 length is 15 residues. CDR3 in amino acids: CASSHPGQDSYGYTF. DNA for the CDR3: TGCGCCAGCAGCCATCCGGGACAAGATTCCTATGGCTACACCTTC.

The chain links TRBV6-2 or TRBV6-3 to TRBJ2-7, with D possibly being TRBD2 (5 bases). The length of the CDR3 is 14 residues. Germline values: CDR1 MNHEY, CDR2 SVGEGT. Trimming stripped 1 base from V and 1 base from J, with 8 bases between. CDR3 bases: TGTGCCAGCAGTTACTACGGGATTTCCTACGAGCAGTACTTC. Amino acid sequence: CASSYYGISYEQYF.

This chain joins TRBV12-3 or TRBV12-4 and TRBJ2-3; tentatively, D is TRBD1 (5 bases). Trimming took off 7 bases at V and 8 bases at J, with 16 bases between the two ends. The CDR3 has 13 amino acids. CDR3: CASTNRQFGTQYF. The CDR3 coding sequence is TGTGCCAGCACCAACAGACAGTTTGGTACGCAGTATTTT.

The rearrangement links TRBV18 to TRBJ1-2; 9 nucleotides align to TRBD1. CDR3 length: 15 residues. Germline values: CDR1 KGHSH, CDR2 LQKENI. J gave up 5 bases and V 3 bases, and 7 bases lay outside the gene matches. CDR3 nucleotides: TGTGCCAGCTCACCGGAACAGGGGGCAGGGTATGGCTACACCTTC. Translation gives CASSPEQGAGYGYTF.

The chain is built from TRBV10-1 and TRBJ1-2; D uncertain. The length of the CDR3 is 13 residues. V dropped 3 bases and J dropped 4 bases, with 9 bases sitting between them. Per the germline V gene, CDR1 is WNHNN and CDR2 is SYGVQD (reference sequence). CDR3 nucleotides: TGCGCCAGCAGTGAACAGCTTTCCTATGGCTACACCTTC. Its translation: CASSEQLSYGYTF.

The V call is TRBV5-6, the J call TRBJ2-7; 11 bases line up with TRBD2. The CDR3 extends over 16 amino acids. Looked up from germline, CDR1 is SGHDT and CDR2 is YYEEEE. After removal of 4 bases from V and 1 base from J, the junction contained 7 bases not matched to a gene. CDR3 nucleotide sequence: TGTGCCAGCAGCCGTTATATAGCGGGGGGGTCCTACGAGCAGTACTTC. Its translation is CASSRYIAGGSYEQYF.

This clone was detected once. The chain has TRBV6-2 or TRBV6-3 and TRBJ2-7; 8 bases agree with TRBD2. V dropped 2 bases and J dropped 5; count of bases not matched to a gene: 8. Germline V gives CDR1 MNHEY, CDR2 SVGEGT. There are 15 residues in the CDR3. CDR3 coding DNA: TGTGCCAGCAGTTACAGCCGCGGGGGGTATAACGAGCAGTACTTC. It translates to CASSYSRGGYNEQYF.

CDR3 region: CASSLGSANEKLFF. The CDR3 DNA sequence: TGTGCCAGCAGCTTAGGGTCGGCTAATGAAAAACTGTTTTTT. V is TRBV7-9 and J is TRBJ1-4, with D unclear. CDR3 length: 14 residues. The germline V gene has CDR1 SEHNR and CDR2 FQNEAQ (reference sequence). The germline V and J ends were trimmed by 1 base and 3 bases, with 6 bases remaining between them.

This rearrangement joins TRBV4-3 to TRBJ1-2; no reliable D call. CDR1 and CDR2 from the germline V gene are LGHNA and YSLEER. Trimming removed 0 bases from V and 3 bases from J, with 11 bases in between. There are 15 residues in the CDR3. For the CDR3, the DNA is TGCGCCAGCAGCCAAGATCGACTGCCTCACTATGGCTACACCTTC. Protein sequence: CASSQDRLPHYGYTF.

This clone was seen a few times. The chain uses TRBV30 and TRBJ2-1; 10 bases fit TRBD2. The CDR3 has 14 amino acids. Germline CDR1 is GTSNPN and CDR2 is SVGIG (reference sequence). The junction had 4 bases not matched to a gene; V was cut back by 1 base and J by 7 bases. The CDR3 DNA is TGTGCCTGGAGTGGTAGCGGGGGGAGGAATGAGCAGTTCTTC. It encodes CAWSGSGGRNEQFF.

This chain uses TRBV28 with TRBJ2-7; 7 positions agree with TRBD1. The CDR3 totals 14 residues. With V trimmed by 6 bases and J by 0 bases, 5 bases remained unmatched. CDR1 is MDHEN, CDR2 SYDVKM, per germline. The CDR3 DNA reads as TGTGCCAGCAGGGGGACAGCCTCCTCCTACGAGCAGTACTTC. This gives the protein CASRGTASSYEQYF.

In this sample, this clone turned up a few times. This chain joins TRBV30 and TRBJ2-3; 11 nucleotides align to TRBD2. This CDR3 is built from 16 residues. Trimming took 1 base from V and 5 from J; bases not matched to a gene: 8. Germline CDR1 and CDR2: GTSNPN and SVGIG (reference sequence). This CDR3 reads CAWSALAGGLGDTQYF. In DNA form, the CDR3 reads TGTGCCTGGAGTGCCTTAGCGGGGGGGCTCGGAGATACGCAGTATTTT.

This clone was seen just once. The CDR3 sequence is CASSPFWGQGSEEQYF. The CDR3 DNA reads TGTGCCAGCAGCCCCTTTTGGGGACAGGGGTCTGAAGAGCAGTACTTC. This rearrangement joins TRBV6-2 or TRBV6-3 to TRBJ2-7; 10 nucleotides align to TRBD1. The junction had 15 bases not matched to a gene; V was cut back by 6 bases and J by 7 bases. Germline CDR1 reads MNHEY; CDR2 reads SVGEGT. The CDR3 totals 16 residues.

CDR3 in amino acids: CAWSRDRGFTEAFF. In DNA, the CDR3 is TGTGCCTGGAGTAGGGACAGGGGTTTTACTGAAGCTTTCTTT. This chain uses TRBV30 with TRBJ1-1; 10 nucleotides match TRBD1. Looked up from germline, CDR1 is GTSNPN and CDR2 is SVGIG (reference sequence). V shed 2 bases, J shed 5 bases, and the junction held 5 bases outside the gene matches. CDR3 length: 14 residues.

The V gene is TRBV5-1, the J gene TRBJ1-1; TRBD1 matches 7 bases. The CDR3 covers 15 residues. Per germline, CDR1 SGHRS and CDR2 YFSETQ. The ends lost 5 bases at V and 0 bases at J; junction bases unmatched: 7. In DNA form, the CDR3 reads TGCGCCAGCAGAGAGACAGGGCGTATGAACACTGAAGCTTTCTTT. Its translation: CASRETGRMNTEAFF.

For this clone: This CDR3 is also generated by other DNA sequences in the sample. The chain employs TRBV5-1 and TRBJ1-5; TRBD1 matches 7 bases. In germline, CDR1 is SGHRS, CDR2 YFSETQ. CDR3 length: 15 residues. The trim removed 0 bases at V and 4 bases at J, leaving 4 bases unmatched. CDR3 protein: CASSLEGGLNQPQHF. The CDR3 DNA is TGCGCCAGCAGCTTGGAAGGGGGCCTTAATCAGCCCCAGCATTTT.

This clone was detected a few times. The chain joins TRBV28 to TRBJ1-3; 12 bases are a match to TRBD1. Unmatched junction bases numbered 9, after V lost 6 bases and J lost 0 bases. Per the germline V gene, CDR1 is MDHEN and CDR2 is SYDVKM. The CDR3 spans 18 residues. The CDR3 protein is CASSTYPGQGASGNTIYF. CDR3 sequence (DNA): TGTGCCAGCAGCACGTACCCGGGACAGGGGGCCTCTGGAAACACCATATATTTT. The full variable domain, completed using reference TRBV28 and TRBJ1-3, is DVKVTQSSRYLVKRTGEKVFLECVQDMDHENMFWYRQDPGLGLRLIYFSYDVKMKEKGDIPEGYSVSREKKERFSLILESASTNQTSMYLCASSTYPGQGASGNTIYFGEGSWLTVV.

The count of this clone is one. The CDR3 loop is CAWRGGAFEAFF. The CDR3 DNA reads as TGTGCCTGGAGAGGGGGCGCGTTTGAAGCTTTCTTT. The genes are TRBV30 and TRBJ1-1; 7 nucleotides align to TRBD1. The CDR3 has 12 amino acids. Germline V gene lookup returns CDR1 GTSNPN and CDR2 SVGIG (reference sequence). The trim removed 3 bases at V and 7 bases at J, leaving 5 bases unmatched.